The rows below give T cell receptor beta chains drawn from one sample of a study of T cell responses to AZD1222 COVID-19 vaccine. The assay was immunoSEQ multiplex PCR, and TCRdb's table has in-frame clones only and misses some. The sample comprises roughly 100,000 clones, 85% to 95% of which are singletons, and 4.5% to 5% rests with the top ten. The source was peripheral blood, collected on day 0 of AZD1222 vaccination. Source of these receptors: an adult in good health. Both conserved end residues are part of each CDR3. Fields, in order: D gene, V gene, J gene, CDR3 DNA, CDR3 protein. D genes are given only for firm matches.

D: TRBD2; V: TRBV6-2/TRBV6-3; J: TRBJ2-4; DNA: TGTGCCAGCAGTTACCGGGGGACTAAAGAAAACATTCAGTACTTC; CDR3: CASSYRGTKENIQYF
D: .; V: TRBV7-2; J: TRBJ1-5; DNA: TGTGCCAGCAGCTTAGGAAATCAGCCCCAGCATTTT; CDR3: CASSLGNQPQHF
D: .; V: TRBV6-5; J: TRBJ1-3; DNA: TGTGCCAGCAGGGAGCATTCTGAAAACACCATATATTTT; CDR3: CASREHSENTIYF
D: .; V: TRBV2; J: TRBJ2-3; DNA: TGTGCCAGCAGGGCCCAGGGCCCGGATACGCAGTATTTT; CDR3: CASRAQGPDTQYF
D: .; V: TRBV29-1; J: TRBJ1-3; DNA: TGCAGCGTCCCCGGGGCCTCTGGAAACACCATATATTTT; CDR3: CSVPGASGNTIYF
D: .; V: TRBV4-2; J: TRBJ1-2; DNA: TGTGCCAGCAGCCGACAAGGTTTGGATGGCTACACCTTC; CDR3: CASSRQGLDGYTF
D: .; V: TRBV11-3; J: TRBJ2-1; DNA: TGTGCCAGCAGCTCCCGTCAAAGCTCCTACAATGAGCAGTTCTTC; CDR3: CASSSRQSSYNEQFF
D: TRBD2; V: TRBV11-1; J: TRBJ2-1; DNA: TGTGCCAGCAGCAAGGCGTCTAGCGGGATGTATGAGCAGTTCTTC; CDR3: CASSKASSGMYEQFF
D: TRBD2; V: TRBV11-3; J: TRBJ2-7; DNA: TGTGCCAGCAGCTCGGGAGGACGCTACGAGCAGTACTTC; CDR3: CASSSGGRYEQYF
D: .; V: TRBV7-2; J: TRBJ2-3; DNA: TGTGCCAGCAGCTTAGAAGGAGGGGTATGGGGGAGACGAACAGATACGCAGTATTTT; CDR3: CASSLEGGVWGRRTDTQYF
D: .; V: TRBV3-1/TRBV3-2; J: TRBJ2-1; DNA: TGTGCCAGCCGCATACGGGATGAGCAGTTCTTC; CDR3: CASRIRDEQFF
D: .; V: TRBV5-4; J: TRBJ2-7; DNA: TGTGCCAGCAGCTTGTTCGGAACCTACGAGCAGTACTTC; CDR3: CASSLFGTYEQYF
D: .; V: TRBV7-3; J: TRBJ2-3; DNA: TGTGCCAGCAGCCCAGTGACGAGGGCCGGCACAGATACGCAGTATTTT; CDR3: CASSPVTRAGTDTQYF
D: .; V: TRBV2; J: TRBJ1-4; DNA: TGTGCCAGCAGTGAACAGGGTCATGGACTGTTTTTT; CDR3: CASSEQGHGLFF
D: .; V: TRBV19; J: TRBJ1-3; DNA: TGTGCCAGTAGTATGTTAGGAAACACCATATATTTT; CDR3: CASSMLGNTIYF
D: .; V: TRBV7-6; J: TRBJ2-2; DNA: TGTGCCAGCAGCACTTTTATAGACATTACCGGGGAGCTGTTTTTT; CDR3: CASSTFIDITGELFF
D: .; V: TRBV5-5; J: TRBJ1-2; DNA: TGTGCCAGCAGCTTGGTCAGGGACGGCTACACCTTC; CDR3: CASSLVRDGYTF
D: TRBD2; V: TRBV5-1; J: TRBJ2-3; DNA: TGCGCCAGCAGCCGGACTAGCGGGAAAGATACGCAGTATTTT; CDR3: CASSRTSGKDTQYF
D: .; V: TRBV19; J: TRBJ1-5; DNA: TGTGCCACTAGCGGGGTCTTCACGAATCAGCCCCAGCATTTT; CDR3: CATSGVFTNQPQHF
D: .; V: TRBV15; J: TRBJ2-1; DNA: TGTGCCACCAAACCGTCCCCCTCCTACAATGAGCAGTTCTTC; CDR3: CATKPSPSYNEQFF
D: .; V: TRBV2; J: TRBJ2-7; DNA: TGTGCCAGCAGTGAAGAAAGCAGGGGACGCTACGAGCAGTACTTC; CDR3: CASSEESRGRYEQYF
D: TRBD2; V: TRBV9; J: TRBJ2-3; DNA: TGTGCCAGCAGCGACGGGACTAGCGGGAGGGGGGCAGATACGCAGTATTTT; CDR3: CASSDGTSGRGADTQYF
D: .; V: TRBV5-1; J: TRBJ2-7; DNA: TGCGCCAGCAGCTTGAGTGGAGAGCAGTACTTC; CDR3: CASSLSGEQYF
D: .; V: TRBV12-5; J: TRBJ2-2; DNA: TGTGCTAGTGGTCCCGGGTCCCCACTCGGTTCCGGGGAGCTGTTTTTT; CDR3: CASGPGSPLGSGELFF
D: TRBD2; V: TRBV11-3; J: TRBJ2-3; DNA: TGTGCCAGCAGCTCCGGACTAGCGGGTCCCACAGATACGCAGTATTTT; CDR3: CASSSGLAGPTDTQYF
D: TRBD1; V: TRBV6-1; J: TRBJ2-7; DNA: TGTGCCAGCAGTGAAGGGACAGGGACGGTTTACGAGCAGTACTTC; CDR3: CASSEGTGTVYEQYF
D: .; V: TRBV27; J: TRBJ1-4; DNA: TGTGCCAGTAAGCCCAGGGCCTCACGAGGGGAAAAACTGTTTTTT; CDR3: CASKPRASRGEKLFF